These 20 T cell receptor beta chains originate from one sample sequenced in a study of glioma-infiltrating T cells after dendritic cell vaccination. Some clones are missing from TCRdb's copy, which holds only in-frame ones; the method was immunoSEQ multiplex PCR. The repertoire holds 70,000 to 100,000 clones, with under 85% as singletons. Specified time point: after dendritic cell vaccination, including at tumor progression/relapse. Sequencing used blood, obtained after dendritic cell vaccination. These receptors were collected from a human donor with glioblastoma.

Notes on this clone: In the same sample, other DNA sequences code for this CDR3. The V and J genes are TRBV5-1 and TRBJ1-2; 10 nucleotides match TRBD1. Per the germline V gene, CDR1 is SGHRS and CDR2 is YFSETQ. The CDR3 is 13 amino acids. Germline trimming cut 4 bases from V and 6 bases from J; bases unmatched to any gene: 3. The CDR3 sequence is CASSPGTGDGYTF. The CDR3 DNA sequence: TGCGCCAGCAGCCCCGGGACAGGGGATGGCTACACCTTC.

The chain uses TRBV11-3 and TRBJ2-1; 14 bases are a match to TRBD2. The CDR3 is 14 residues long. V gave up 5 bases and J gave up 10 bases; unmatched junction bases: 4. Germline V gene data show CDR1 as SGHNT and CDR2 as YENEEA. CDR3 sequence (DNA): TGTGCCAGCAGCCCAGGACTAGCGGGGGGCGAGCAGTTCTTC. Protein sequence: CASSPGLAGGEQFF.

CDR3: CAISESDRNNYGYTF. The CDR3 bases are TGTGCCATCAGTGAGTCAGACAGAAACAACTATGGCTACACCTTC. The V call is TRBV10-3, the J call TRBJ1-2, with TRBD1 as a possible D gene (5 bases). Trimming stripped 0 bases from V and 2 bases from J, with 10 bases between. Germline CDR1 ENHRY, CDR2 SYGVKD. The CDR3 totals 15 residues.

CDR3 coding DNA: TGCGCCAGCAGTCGGGGGGCGATAACTAACTATGGCTACACCTTC. This translates into CASSRGAITNYGYTF. The rearrangement joins TRBV5-1 to TRBJ1-2; tentative D call: TRBD1 (6 bases). The V end lost 5 bases, the J end lost 0 bases, and 14 bases lay between the germline ends. The CDR3 contains 15 residues. Germline V gives CDR1 SGHRS, CDR2 YFSETQ.

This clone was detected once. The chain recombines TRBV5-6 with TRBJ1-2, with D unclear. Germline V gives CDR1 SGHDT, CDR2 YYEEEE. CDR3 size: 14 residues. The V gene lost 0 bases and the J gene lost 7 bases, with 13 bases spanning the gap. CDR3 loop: CASSLATAASGYTF. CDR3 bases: TGTGCCAGCAGCTTGGCCACGGCGGCGTCTGGCTACACCTTC.

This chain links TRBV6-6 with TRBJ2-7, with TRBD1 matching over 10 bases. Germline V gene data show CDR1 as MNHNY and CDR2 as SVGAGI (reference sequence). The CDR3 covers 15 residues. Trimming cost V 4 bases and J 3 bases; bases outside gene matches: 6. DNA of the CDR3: TGTGCCAGCAGTTCCGACGGGACAGGGGACTACGAGCAGTACTTC. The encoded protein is CASSSDGTGDYEQYF.

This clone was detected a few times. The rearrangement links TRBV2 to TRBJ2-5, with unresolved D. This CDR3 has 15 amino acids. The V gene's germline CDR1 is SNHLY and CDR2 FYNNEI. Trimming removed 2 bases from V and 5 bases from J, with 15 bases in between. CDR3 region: CASSELASTSETQYF. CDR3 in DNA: TGTGCCAGCAGTGAACTGGCGTCGACTTCTGAGACCCAGTACTTC.

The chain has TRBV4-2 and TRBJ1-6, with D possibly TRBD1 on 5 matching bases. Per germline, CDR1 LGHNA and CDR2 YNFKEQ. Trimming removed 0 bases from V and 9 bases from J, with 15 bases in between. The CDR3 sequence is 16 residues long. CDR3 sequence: CASSQETGGVGSPLHF. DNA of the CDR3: TGTGCCAGCAGCCAAGAAACGGGGGGAGTTGGTTCACCCCTCCACTTT.

The CDR3 loop reads CASSLENRGTGELFF. CDR3 DNA sequence: TGCGCCAGCAGCCTAGAAAACAGGGGCACCGGGGAGCTGTTTTTT. The chain has TRBV5-1 and TRBJ2-2, with 7 bases aligning to TRBD1. Germline trimming cut 4 bases from V and 4 bases from J; bases unmatched to any gene: 7. The germline V gene encodes CDR1 SGHRS and CDR2 YFSETQ. The CDR3 has 15 amino acids.

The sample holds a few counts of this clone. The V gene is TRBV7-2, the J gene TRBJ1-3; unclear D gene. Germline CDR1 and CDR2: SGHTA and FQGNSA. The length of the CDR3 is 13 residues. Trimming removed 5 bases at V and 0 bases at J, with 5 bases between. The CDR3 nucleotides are TGTGCCAGCAGCCCAAACTCTGGAAACACCATATATTTT. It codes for CASSPNSGNTIYF.

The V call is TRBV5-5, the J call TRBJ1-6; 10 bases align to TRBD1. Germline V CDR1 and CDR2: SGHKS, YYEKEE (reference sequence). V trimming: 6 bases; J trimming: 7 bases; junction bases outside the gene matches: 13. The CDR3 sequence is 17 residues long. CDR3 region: CASTRRQGAFGNSPLHF. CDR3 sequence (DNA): TGTGCCAGCACCCGACGACAGGGGGCCTTCGGGAATTCACCCCTCCACTTT.

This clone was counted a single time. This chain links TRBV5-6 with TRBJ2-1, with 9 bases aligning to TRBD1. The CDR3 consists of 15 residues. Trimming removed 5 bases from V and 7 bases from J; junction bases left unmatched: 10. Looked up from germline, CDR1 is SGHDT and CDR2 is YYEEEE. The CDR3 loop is CASSLTGTGRNEQFF. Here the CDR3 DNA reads TGTGCCAGCAGTTTAACCGGGACAGGGAGGAATGAGCAGTTCTTC.

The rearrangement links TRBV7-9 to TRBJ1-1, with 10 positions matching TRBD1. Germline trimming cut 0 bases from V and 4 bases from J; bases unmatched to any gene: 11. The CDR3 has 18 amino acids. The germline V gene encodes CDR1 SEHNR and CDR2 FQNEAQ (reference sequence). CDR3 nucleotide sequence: TGTGCCAGCAGCTTAGCGGGGACAGGGGTAGCCGGGGGCACTGAAGCTTTCTTT. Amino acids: CASSLAGTGVAGGTEAFF.

CDR3 coding DNA: TGTGCCAGCAGCTCCCTTCCGACTAGCGTGGATACGCAGTATTTT. This codes for CASSSLPTSVDTQYF. The rearrangement joins TRBV7-8 to TRBJ2-3; 8 nucleotides line up with TRBD2. After removal of 4 bases from V and 6 bases from J, the junction contained 9 bases not matched to a gene. The germline CDR1 and CDR2 sequences are SGHVS and FQNEAQ. There are 15 residues in the CDR3.

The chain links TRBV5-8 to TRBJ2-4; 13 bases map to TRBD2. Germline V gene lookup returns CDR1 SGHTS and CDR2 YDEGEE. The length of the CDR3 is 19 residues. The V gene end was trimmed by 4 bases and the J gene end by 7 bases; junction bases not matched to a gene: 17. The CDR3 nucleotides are TGTGCCAGCAGCCCCGGCTGGACTAGCGGGGGATATGTAGGGAACATTCAGTACTTC. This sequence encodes CASSPGWTSGGYVGNIQYF.

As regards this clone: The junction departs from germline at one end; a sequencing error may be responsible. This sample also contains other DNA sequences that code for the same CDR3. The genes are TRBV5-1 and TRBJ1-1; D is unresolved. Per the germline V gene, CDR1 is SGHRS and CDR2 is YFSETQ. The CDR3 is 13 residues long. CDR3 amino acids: CASRLDMRTEAFF. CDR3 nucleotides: TGCGCCAGCAGATTGGATATGAGGACTGAAGCTTTCTTT.

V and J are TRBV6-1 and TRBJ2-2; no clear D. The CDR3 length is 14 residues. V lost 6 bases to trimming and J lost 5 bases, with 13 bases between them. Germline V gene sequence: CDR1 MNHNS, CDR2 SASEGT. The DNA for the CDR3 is TGTGCCAGCAGCCCAGGATTTTTAACCGGGGAGCTGTTTTTT. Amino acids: CASSPGFLTGELFF.

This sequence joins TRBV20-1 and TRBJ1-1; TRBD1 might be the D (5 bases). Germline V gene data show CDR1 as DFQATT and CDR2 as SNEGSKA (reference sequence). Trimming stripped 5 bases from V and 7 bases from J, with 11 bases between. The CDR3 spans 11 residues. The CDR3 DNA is TGCAGTGCTGGGGGGGGTTTTGAAGCTTTCTTT. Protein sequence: CSAGGGFEAFF.

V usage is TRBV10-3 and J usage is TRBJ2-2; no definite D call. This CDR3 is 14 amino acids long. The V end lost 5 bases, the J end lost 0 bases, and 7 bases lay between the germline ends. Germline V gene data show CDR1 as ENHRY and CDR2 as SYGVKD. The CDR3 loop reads CAISPAANTGELFF. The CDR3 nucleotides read TGTGCCATCAGTCCGGCGGCGAACACCGGGGAGCTGTTTTTT.

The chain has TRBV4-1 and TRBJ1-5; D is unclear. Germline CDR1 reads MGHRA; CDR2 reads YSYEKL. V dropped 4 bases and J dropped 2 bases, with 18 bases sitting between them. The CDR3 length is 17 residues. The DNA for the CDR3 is TGCGCCAGCAGCCCTACTCGAGGGCGCGGTGGCAATCAGCCCCAGCATTTT. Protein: CASSPTRGRGGNQPQHF.